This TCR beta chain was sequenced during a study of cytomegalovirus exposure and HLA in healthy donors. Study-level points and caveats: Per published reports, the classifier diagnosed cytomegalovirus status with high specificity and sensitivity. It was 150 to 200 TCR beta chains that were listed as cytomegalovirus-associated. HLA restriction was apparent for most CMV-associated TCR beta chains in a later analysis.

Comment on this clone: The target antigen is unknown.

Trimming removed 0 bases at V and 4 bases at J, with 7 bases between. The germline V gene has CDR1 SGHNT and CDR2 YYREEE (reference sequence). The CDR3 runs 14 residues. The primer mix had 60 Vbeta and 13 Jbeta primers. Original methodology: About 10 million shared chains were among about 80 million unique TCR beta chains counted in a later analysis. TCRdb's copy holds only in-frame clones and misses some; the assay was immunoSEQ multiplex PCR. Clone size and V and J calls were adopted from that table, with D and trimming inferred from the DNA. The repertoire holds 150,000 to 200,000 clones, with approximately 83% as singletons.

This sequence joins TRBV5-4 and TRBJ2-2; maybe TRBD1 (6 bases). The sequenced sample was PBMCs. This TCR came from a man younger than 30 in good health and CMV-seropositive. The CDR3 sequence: CASSLGGGTGELFF. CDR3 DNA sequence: TGTGCCAGCAGCTTGGGAGGGGGCACCGGGGAGCTGTTTTTT.